Each of the 21 T cell receptor beta chains below was sequenced from the same sample in a study of molecular identifiers for immune sequencing clone quantification. TCRdb re-derived calls from the PCR reads in MiXCR, one entry per CDR3 protein. The table records over 8,000 distinct CDR3 sequences, over 15% of them present only once. Input material: naive CD8+ T cells from blood, with Jurkat cell RNA spiked in. Subset: FACS-sorted CD8+CD4-CCR7+CD45RA+ naive T cells. These receptors originate from a human donor in good health. Some libraries in this study had Jurkat cell RNA spiked in.

By its share, this clonotype is medium-sized (0.01 to 0.1%). The rearrangement uses TRBV30 and TRBJ2-3; a possible D gene is TRBD2 (5 bases). The CDR3 contains 13 residues. Trimming cost V 2 bases and J 2 bases, with 8 bases left between them. Per germline, CDR1 GTSNPN and CDR2 SVGIG (reference sequence). This CDR3 reads CAWSWGDTDTQYF. CDR3 bases: TGTGCCTGGAGTTGGGGAGACACAGATACGCAGTATTTT.

This clonotype has more than one count but fewer than ten. The V call is TRBV20-1, the J call TRBJ2-5; 9 bases map to TRBD2. CDR1 and CDR2 (germline): DFQATT, SNEGSKA (reference sequence). J was trimmed by 1 base and V by 5 bases; bases with no gene match: 8. This CDR3 region has 15 residues. The CDR3 DNA reads as TGCAGTGCTGATCTAGCGGGGAGGACCCAAGAGACCCAGTACTTC. Translated: CSADLAGRTQETQYF.

Concerning this clonotype: Given a much more abundant clone one base away, this may be a read error. No conserved phenylalanine or tryptophan is present at the end of the CDR3, so a read error is the likely explanation. The rearrangement joins TRBV11-1 to TRBJ2-3; perhaps TRBD1 as D (5 bases). V lost 6 bases and J lost 4, with 17 bases in between. The CDR3 extends over 15 amino acids. CDR1 is SGHAT and CDR2 is FQDESV in the germline V gene (reference sequence). The CDR3 here is CASRGLAWGPDTQYL. The CDR3 bases are TGTGCCAGCAGGGGGTTGGCGTGGGGCCCAGATACGCAGTATTTA.

This clonotype ranks as medium-sized. The gene calls are TRBV18 and TRBJ2-7; 9 positions agree with TRBD1. V lost 3 bases to trimming and J lost 4 bases; unmatched junction nucleotides: 1. The CDR3 totals 13 residues. Germline CDR1 and CDR2: KGHSH and LQKENI. The CDR3 region has the DNA TGTGCCAGCTCACCCGGGACAGGGTACGAGCAGTACTTC. This sequence encodes CASSPGTGYEQYF.

In its sample, this clonotype was seen many times. J is TRBJ1-1 and V is TRBV19; D unclear. The CDR3 has 13 amino acids. Between the trimmed V and J ends, which lost 7 bases and 1 base, there was a span of 10 bases. Per the germline V gene, CDR1 is LNHDA and CDR2 is SQIVND (reference sequence). The CDR3 bases are TGTGCCAGTAAAGGATGGGCGAACACTGAAGCTTTCTTT. Amino acid sequence: CASKGWANTEAFF.

In this sample, this clonotype is medium-sized. The gene calls are TRBV11-3 and TRBJ2-1; D perhaps matches TRBD2 (6 bases). V was trimmed by 4 bases and J by 0 bases, leaving 7 bases between them. Germline V gene data show CDR1 as SGHNT and CDR2 as YENEEA. This CDR3 comprises 14 residues. The CDR3 here is CASSSTSSYNEQFF. CDR3 nucleotide sequence: TGTGCCAGCAGCTCGACTAGCTCCTACAATGAGCAGTTCTTC.

In its sample, this clonotype is medium-sized. The V call is TRBV7-3, the J call TRBJ1-3; 7 nucleotides align to TRBD1. CDR1 SGHTA and CDR2 FQGTGA come from the germline V gene. The CDR3 length is 16 residues. V lost 1 base to trimming and J lost 1 base; unmatched junction nucleotides: 4. The DNA for the CDR3 is TGTGCCAGCAGCTTAATTGCAGGGGGATCTGGAAACACCATATATTTT. Translated: CASSLIAGGSGNTIYF.

This chain joins TRBV7-9 and TRBJ1-2; no definite D call. V lost 5 bases, J lost 4 bases, and 14 bases lay in between. The CDR3 has 14 amino acids. CDR1 is SEHNR and CDR2 is FQNEAQ in the germline V gene (reference sequence). This CDR3 reads CASSRILTPYGYTF. The CDR3 DNA reads TGTGCCAGCAGCCGGATTTTGACGCCCTATGGCTACACCTTC.

This clonotype has just a few counts. The chain employs TRBV4-1 and TRBJ1-5, with D possibly matching TRBD1 (5 bases). There are 15 residues in the CDR3. The germline V gene has CDR1 MGHRA and CDR2 YSYEKL. V was pared by 0 bases and J by 7 bases, with 13 bases between. CDR3 bases: TGCGCCAGCAGCCAAGACCAGGGAGGGAGCCAGCCCCAGCATTTT. Its translation: CASSQDQGGSQPQHF.

This clonotype qualifies as medium-sized (0.01 to 0.1%). This chain joins TRBV7-9 and TRBJ2-2, with D uncertain. This CDR3 is built from 13 residues. The germline gives CDR1 SEHNR, CDR2 FQNEAQ (reference sequence). V lost 5 bases and J 7 bases, leaving 11 bases between the germline ends. CDR3: CASSQGSIGELFF. DNA of the CDR3: TGTGCCAGCAGCCAAGGATCTATCGGGGAGCTGTTTTTT.

The table lists this clonotype with many counts. The rearrangement uses TRBV9 and TRBJ1-4; 8 bases agree with TRBD1. The germline gives CDR1 SGDLS, CDR2 YYNGEE. J gave up 2 bases and V 8 bases, and 5 bases lay outside the gene matches. This CDR3 contains 14 residues. The CDR3 DNA reads TGTGCCAGGAGGAGGACAGGGACTAATGAAAAACTGTTTTTT. Translated, it gives CARRRTGTNEKLFF.

This clonotype occurred many times. The rearrangement uses TRBV6-5 and TRBJ2-2, with 11 bases that match TRBD2. Germline trimming cut 7 bases from V and 6 bases from J; bases unmatched to any gene: 7. This CDR3 spans 15 amino acids. Germline V gene lookup returns CDR1 MNHEY and CDR2 SVGAGI. The CDR3, as DNA: TGTGCCAGCACGGTAGCGGGAGGGCCCTCCGGGGAGCTGTTTTTT. This sequence encodes CASTVAGGPSGELFF.

This clonotype was recorded at least ten times. This chain connects TRBV2 to TRBJ2-1, with TRBD2 matching 7 bases. The germline CDR1 and CDR2 sequences are SNHLY and FYNNEI. V lost 6 bases to trimming and J lost 2 bases; unmatched junction nucleotides: 10. This CDR3 has 16 amino acids. DNA for the CDR3: TGTGCCAGCAGACGGTCGGCGGGAGCGGCCTACAATGAGCAGTTCTTC. Encoded protein: CASRRSAGAAYNEQFF.

By proportion, this clonotype is medium-sized. The chain has TRBV7-9 and TRBJ2-1, with 7 bases identical to TRBD2. Germline CDR1 reads SEHNR; CDR2 reads FQNEAQ (reference sequence). The V and J ends lost 4 bases and 5 bases, in that order; junction bases with no gene match: 11. This CDR3 is built from 16 residues. The CDR3 region is CASSSGPGTKNNEQFF. As DNA, the CDR3 is TGTGCCAGCAGCTCAGGGCCCGGGACTAAAAACAATGAGCAGTTCTTC.

This rearrangement joins TRBV10-3 to TRBJ2-3; 10 positions match TRBD2. J gave up 2 bases and V 10 bases, and 6 bases lay outside the gene matches. This CDR3 is built from 14 residues. Germline V CDR1 and CDR2: ENHRY, SYGVKD. The CDR3 sequence: CATTSGTFTDTQYF. The CDR3 region has the DNA TGTGCCACCACTAGCGGGACCTTCACAGATACGCAGTATTTT.

In its sample, this clonotype ranks as medium-sized. This rearrangement joins TRBV30 to TRBJ2-4; D not certain. Germline V gene sequence: CDR1 GTSNPN, CDR2 SVGIG (reference sequence). Trimming pared 1 base from V and 3 bases from J, leaving 13 bases between. The CDR3 is made up of 15 amino acids. CDR3 sequence: CAWSGLAGVKNIQYF. CDR3 in DNA: TGTGCCTGGAGTGGGTTAGCAGGAGTCAAAAACATTCAGTACTTC.

J is TRBJ1-1 and V is TRBV7-6; tentative D call: TRBD1 (5 bases). V lost 0 bases to trimming and J lost 5 bases, with 16 bases between them. This CDR3 region has 16 residues. From germline, CDR1 is SGHVS and CDR2 FNYEAQ. CDR3 sequence reads: CASSLASEGRGTEAFF. The CDR3 nucleotides read TGTGCCAGCAGCTTAGCGTCAGAGGGGCGCGGAACTGAAGCTTTCTTT.

Ten or more counts support this clonotype. This sequence joins TRBV28 and TRBJ1-2; 9 bases are shared with TRBD1. This CDR3 has 15 amino acids. With V trimmed by 5 bases and J by 8 bases, 12 bases remained unmatched. Germline CDR1 is MDHEN and CDR2 is SYDVKM. The CDR3 loop is CASSHRDRVSRGYTF. As DNA, the CDR3 is TGTGCCAGCAGTCACCGGGACAGGGTCTCCCGGGGCTACACCTTC.

The chain carries TRBV18 and TRBJ2-3; D might be TRBD2 (6 bases). The CDR3 consists of 16 residues. Trimming cost V 3 bases and J 2 bases, with 15 bases left between them. CDR1 KGHSH and CDR2 LQKENI come from the germline V gene. CDR3 sequence: CASSPSMAGFTDTQYF. Here the CDR3 DNA reads TGTGCCAGCTCACCCTCTATGGCGGGGTTCACAGATACGCAGTATTTT.

Many counts were recorded for this clonotype. The V gene is TRBV28, the J gene TRBJ2-1, with a weak D call TRBD2 (6 bases). There are 16 residues in the CDR3. Per the germline V gene, CDR1 is MDHEN and CDR2 is SYDVKM. Trimming left V 2 bases short and J 13 bases short, with 24 bases between. CDR3 protein: CASSLRWAGPHLRQFF. CDR3 nucleotide sequence: TGTGCCAGCAGTTTACGTTGGGCGGGACCCCACCTGAGACAGTTCTTC.

By proportion, this clonotype is medium-sized. V usage is TRBV19 and J usage is TRBJ2-3; TRBD2 is a possible D gene (5 bases). The CDR3 runs 11 residues. V shed 5 bases and J shed 10 bases, with 10 bases lying between them. The germline V gene encodes CDR1 LNHDA and CDR2 SQIVND (reference sequence). The CDR3 coding sequence is TGTGCCAGTAGTGGGTTGAGGGCGCAGTATTTT. Residues: CASSGLRAQYF.